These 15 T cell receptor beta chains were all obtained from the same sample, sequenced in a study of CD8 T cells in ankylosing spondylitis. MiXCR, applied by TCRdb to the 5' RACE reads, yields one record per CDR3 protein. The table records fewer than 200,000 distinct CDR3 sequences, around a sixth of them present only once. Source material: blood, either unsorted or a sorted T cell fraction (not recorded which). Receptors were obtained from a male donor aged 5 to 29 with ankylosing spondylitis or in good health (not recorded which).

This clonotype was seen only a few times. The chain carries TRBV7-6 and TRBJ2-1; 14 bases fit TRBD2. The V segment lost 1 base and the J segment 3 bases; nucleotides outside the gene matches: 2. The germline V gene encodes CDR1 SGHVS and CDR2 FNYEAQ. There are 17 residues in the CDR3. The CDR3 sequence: CASSLGLAGGDYNEQFF. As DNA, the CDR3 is TGTGCCAGCAGCTTAGGACTAGCGGGAGGGGACTACAATGAGCAGTTCTTC.

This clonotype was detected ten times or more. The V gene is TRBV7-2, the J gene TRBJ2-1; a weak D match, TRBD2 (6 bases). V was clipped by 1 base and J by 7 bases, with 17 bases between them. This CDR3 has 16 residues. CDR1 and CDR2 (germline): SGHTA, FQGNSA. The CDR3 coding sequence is TGTGCCAGCAGCTTAGGGAGGGCGGGATTGGGGAATGAGCAGTTCTTC. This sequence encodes CASSLGRAGLGNEQFF.

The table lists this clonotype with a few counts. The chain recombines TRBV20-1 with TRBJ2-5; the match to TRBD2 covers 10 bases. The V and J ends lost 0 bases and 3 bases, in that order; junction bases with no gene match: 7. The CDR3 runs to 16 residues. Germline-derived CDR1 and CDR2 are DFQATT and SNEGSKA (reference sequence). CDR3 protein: CSARDLGLATEETQYF. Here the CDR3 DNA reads TGCAGTGCTAGAGATCTGGGACTAGCGACAGAAGAGACCCAGTACTTC.

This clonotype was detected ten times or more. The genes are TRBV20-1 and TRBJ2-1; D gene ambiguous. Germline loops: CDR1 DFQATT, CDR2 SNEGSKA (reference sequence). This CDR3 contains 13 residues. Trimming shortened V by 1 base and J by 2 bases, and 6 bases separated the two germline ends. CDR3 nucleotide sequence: TGCAGTGCTAGAGGGGTAGCCTACAATGAGCAGTTCTTC. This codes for CSARGVAYNEQFF.

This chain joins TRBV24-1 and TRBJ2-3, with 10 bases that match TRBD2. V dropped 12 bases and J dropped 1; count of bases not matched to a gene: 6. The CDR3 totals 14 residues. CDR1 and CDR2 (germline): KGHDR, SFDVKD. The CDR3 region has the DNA TGTGCCGCCATTGGGACTAGCGGCACAGATACGCAGTATTTT. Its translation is CAAIGTSGTDTQYF.

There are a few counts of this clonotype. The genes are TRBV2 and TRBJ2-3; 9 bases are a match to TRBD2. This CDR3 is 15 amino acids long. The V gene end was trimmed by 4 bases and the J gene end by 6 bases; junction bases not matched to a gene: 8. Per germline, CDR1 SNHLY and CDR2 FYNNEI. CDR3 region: CASSGGTSPTDTQYF. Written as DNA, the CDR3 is TGTGCCAGCAGTGGCGGGACTAGCCCAACGGATACGCAGTATTTT.

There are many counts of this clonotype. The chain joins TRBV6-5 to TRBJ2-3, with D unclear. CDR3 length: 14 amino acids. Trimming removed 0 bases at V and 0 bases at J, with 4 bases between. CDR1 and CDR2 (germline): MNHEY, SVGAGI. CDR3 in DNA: TGTGCCAGCAGTTACTCAGGGAGCACAGATACGCAGTATTTT. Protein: CASSYSGSTDTQYF.

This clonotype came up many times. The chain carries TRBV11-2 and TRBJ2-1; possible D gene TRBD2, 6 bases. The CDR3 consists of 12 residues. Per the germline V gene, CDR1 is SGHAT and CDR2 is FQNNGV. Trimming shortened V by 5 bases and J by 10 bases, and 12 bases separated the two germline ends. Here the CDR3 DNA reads TGTGCCAGCAGCCTGGGGGGAGTCGAGCAGTTCTTC. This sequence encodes CASSLGGVEQFF.

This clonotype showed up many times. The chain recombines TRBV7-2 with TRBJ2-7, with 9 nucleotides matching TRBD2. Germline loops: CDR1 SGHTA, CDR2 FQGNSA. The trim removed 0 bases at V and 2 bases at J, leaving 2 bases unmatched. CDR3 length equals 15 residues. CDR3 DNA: TGTGCCAGCAGCTTAGCAGGGACTAGCCCCTACGAGCAGTACTTC. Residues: CASSLAGTSPYEQYF.

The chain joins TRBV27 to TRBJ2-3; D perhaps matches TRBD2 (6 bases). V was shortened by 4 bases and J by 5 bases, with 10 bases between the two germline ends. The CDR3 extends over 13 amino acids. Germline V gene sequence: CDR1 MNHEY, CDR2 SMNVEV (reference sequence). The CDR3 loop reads CASSWRVEDTQYF. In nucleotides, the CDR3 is TGTGCCAGCAGTTGGAGGGTTGAAGATACGCAGTATTTT.

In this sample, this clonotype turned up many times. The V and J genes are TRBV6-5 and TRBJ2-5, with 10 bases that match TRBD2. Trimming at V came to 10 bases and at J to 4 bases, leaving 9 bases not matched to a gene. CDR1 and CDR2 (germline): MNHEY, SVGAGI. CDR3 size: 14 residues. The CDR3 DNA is TGTGCCACCCACTCGTTAGCGGGAGGAGAGACCCAGTACTTC. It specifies CATHSLAGGETQYF.

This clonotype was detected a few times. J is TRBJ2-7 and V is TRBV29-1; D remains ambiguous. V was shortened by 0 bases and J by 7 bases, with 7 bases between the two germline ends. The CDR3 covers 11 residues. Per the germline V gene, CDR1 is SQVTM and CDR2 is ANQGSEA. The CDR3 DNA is TGCAGCGTTGAAGAGGGGTCAGAGCAGTACTTC. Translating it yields CSVEEGSEQYF.

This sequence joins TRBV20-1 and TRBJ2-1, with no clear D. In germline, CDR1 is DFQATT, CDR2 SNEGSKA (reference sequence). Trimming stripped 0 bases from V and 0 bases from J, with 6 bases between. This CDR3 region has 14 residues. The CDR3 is CSARDSISYNEQFF. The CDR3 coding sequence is TGCAGTGCTAGAGATTCGATCTCCTACAATGAGCAGTTCTTC.

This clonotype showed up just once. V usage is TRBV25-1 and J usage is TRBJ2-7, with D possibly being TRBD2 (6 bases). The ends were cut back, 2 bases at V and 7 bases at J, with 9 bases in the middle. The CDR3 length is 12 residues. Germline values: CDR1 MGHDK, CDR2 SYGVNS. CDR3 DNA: TGTGCCAGCAGTGAAGGAGGGGTTGAGCAGTACTTC. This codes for CASSEGGVEQYF.

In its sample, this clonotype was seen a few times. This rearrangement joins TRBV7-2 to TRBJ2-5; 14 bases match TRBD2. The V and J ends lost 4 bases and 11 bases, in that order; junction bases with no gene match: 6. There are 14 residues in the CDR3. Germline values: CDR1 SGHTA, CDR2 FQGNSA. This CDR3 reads CASSWRTSGRIQYF. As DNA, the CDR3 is TGTGCCAGCAGCTGGAGGACTAGCGGGAGGATTCAGTACTTC. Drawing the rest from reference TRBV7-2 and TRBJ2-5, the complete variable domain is GAGVSQSPSNKVTEKGKDVELRCDPISGHTALYWYRQSLGQGLEFLIYFQGNSAPDKSGLPSDRFSAERTGGSVSTLTIQRTQQEDSAVYLCASSWRTSGRIQYFGPGTRLLVL.